This T cell receptor (beta chain) originates from a study of cytomegalovirus exposure and HLA in healthy donors. About this clone itself: Its cognate antigen is unknown. The sample contains more than one DNA sequence encoding this CDR3.

In the PCR, 60 Vbeta and 13 Jbeta primers were used. The table came from immunoSEQ multiplex PCR; TCRdb's copy has only in-frame clones and leaves some out. The data contain about 120,000 clones, 75% to 80% of them singletons. Study-wide results and caveats: In a later analysis, a missense DCLRE1C variant was linked to TCR beta V- and J-gene trimming. About 87% or about 30% of the time was how often most TCR beta V segments were productive, according to an earlier analysis. Later analysis reportedly placed an Asian-associated ancestry cluster below the roughly 690-donor mean in N-insertions.

The origin of this receptor is a woman in her 30s in good health and CMV-seronegative. The sequenced sample was PBMCs.

CDR3 DNA sequence: TGTGCCAGCAGTTTAGGCAGGAACACTGAAGCTTTCTTT. Protein product: CASSLGRNTEAFF. The genes are TRBV27 and TRBJ1-1, with D unresolved. The V and J ends lost 2 bases and 1 base respectively, with 5 bases between them. Germline values: CDR1 MNHEY, CDR2 SMNVEV (reference sequence). The CDR3 totals 13 residues.